Listed below are T cell receptor beta chains from one sample, sequenced in a study of blood T cell repertoires in COVID-19. Repertoires were generated with immunoSEQ multiplex PCR, while TCRdb's copy carries only in-frame clones and drops some. The repertoire holds tens of thousands of clones, just under 80% seen once, with about 6% in the top ten. Sequenced material: peripheral blood. The receptor set was obtained from a man aged 65-85 years with COVID-19, enrolled during active disease. CDR3s leave out the opening cysteine and the closing phenylalanine or tryptophan. Size tells how often a clone was seen (once, few, many) or the class of an expanded clone, and some rows leave it out.

J,V,size,CDR3
TRBJ2-1,TRBV4-1,-,ASSQDSPNYNEQF
TRBJ2-5,TRBV30,-,ASKGLEETQY
TRBJ1-5,TRBV15,-,ATSRDPQGGQPQH
TRBJ1-6,TRBV7-2,-,ASTTGTNSPLH
TRBJ1-5,TRBV2,-,ASSITGYNQPQH
TRBJ1-1,TRBV25-1,-,ASSESWGGTEAF
TRBJ1-1,TRBV5-6,-,ASSLQGARAF
TRBJ1-1,TRBV24-1,-,ATSVEGEGMNTEAF
TRBJ2-7,TRBV5-6,-,ASSMDRGTGEQY
TRBJ2-3,TRBV6-6,-,ASITRAGGSDTQY
TRBJ1-5,TRBV7-8,-,ASSRDNNQPQH
TRBJ2-7,TRBV6-2/TRBV6-3,-,ASSAHSNSYEQY
TRBJ2-1,TRBV7-2,-,ASSLGWSYNEQF
TRBJ2-5,TRBV5-1,-,ASSLISPRYQETQY
TRBJ1-4,TRBV6-5,-,ASSYRSGEAPKRLF
TRBJ2-7,TRBV7-2,-,ASSPRVLAGGGYEQY
TRBJ2-1,TRBV7-2,few,ASSSTSGSDNEQF
TRBJ2-3,TRBV7-9,-,ASRLQADTQY
TRBJ1-1,TRBV18,-,ASSPREGQGALGAF
TRBJ1-5,TRBV5-1,-,ASSLGGGTNSNQPQH
TRBJ1-2,TRBV28,few,ASSLSGGPGYGYT
TRBJ1-4,TRBV29-1,once,SASRQGPNEKLF
TRBJ1-1,TRBV9,-,ASSVGQMNTEAF
TRBJ1-2,TRBV7-9,-,ASSLDTTNYGYT